This passage covers 23 T cell receptor beta chains from one sample sequenced in a study of cytomegalovirus exposure and HLA in healthy donors. The PCR was carried out with 60 Vbeta primers and 13 Jbeta primers. The repertoire was sequenced with immunoSEQ multiplex PCR; TCRdb's copy has only in-frame clones and lacks some. The data show about 130,000 clones, with 80% seen just once and around 2% held by the top ten. What was sequenced was PBMCs. The receptors come from a man younger than 40 in good health and CMV-seronegative.

The chain uses TRBV19 and TRBJ2-1; TRBD2 agrees at 9 bases. The V and J ends lost 1 base and 5 bases, in that order; junction bases with no gene match: 6. The length of the CDR3 is 16 residues. CDR1 LNHDA and CDR2 SQIVND come from the germline V gene (reference sequence). The CDR3 reads CASSIGLVAGDNEQFF. DNA of the CDR3: TGTGCCAGTAGTATAGGTTTGGTAGCGGGGGACAATGAGCAGTTCTTC.

The V call is TRBV6-5, the J call TRBJ1-4, with no clear D. The CDR3 consists of 14 residues. Germline CDR1 MNHEY, CDR2 SVGAGI. V was cut by 6 bases and J by 4 bases, with 12 bases left in between. The CDR3 DNA sequence: TGTGCCAGCAGAAAGGGTGGAGGTAATGAAAAACTGTTTTTT. This encodes CASRKGGGNEKLFF.

The chain couples TRBV28 to TRBJ2-3; TRBD2 agrees at 9 bases. The CDR3 totals 15 residues. Germline V lookup: CDR1 MDHEN, CDR2 SYDVKM. J was trimmed by 2 bases and V by 5 bases; bases with no gene match: 5. The CDR3 protein is CASSPSGILTDTQYF. The CDR3 DNA reads TGTGCCAGCAGTCCTAGCGGGATACTCACAGATACGCAGTATTTT.

The chain links TRBV18 to TRBJ2-5; 7 nucleotides match TRBD2. J was trimmed by 4 bases and V by 5 bases; bases with no gene match: 10. The germline CDR1 and CDR2 sequences are KGHSH and LQKENI. The CDR3 covers 15 residues. CDR3 sequence: CASSSLSGGLETQYF. The CDR3 nucleotides are TGTGCCAGCTCATCCTTGTCGGGAGGTTTAGAGACCCAGTACTTC.

CDR3 residues: CASSLLGQVEDEQYF. The CDR3 DNA is TGTGCCAGCAGTTTACTCGGACAGGTTGAGGACGAGCAGTACTTC. The chain joins TRBV6-5 to TRBJ2-7; 7 nucleotides line up with TRBD1. The germline V gene encodes CDR1 MNHEY and CDR2 SVGAGI. J gave up 5 bases and V 4 bases, and 11 bases lay outside the gene matches. CDR3 length equals 15 residues.

V and J are TRBV19 and TRBJ1-5, with D possibly matching TRBD1 (5 bases). Trimming took 3 bases from V and 3 from J, leaving 9 bases between them. From germline, CDR1 is LNHDA and CDR2 SQIVND (reference sequence). The CDR3 runs 14 residues. Here the CDR3 reads CASSITGYNQPQHF. CDR3 bases: TGTGCCAGTAGTATCACAGGCTACAATCAGCCCCAGCATTTT. Supplemented by reference TRBV19 and TRBJ1-5, the full variable domain reads DGGITQSPKYLFRKEGQNVTLSCEQNLNHDAMYWYRQDPGQGLRLIYYSQIVNDFQKGDIAEGYSVSREKKESFPLTVTSAQKNPTAFYLCASSITGYNQPQHFGDGTRLSIL.

J is TRBJ2-5 and V is TRBV6-5; 7 positions match TRBD1. Matching the DNA end better, TRBJ2-7 makes the J call doubtful. CDR3 length: 14 residues. CDR1 MNHEY and CDR2 SVGAGI come from the germline V gene. The CDR3: CASTKLGRGYEQYF. DNA of the CDR3: TGTGCCAGCACCAAACTGGGCAGGGGGTACGAGCAGTACTTC.

The rearrangement joins TRBV4-1 to TRBJ2-7, with TRBD1 matching 10 bases. CDR1 MGHRA and CDR2 YSYEKL come from the germline V gene. Trimming took 1 base from V and 7 from J; bases not matched to a gene: 7. CDR3 length: 15 amino acids. As DNA, the CDR3 is TGCGCCAGCAGCCAAGTCGGGACAGGGGCTGGTGAGCAGTACTTC. Translating it yields CASSQVGTGAGEQYF.

The V call is TRBV7-8, the J call TRBJ2-7, with 10 bases lining up with TRBD2. The germline V gene has CDR1 SGHVS and CDR2 FQNEAQ. Trimming took 5 bases from V and 6 from J; bases not matched to a gene: 7. This CDR3 is built from 14 residues. The CDR3 protein is CASSPSGSTPEQYF. CDR3 DNA: TGTGCCAGCAGCCCTAGCGGGAGTACTCCCGAGCAGTACTTC.

The gene calls are TRBV5-1 and TRBJ1-4; the D gene is possibly TRBD1 (5 bases). CDR1 SGHRS and CDR2 YFSETQ come from the germline V gene. Trimming took off 2 bases at V and 5 bases at J, with 10 bases between the two ends. This CDR3 has 14 amino acids. CDR3 bases: TGCGCCAGCAGCTTTGAGGGGAGGAATGAAAAACTGTTTTTT. This sequence encodes CASSFEGRNEKLFF.

The J gene is TRBJ2-3, the V gene TRBV6-1, with D tentatively TRBD2 (6 bases). Germline V gives CDR1 MNHNS, CDR2 SASEGT. Trimming cost V 7 bases and J 5 bases, with 13 bases left between them. This CDR3 comprises 13 residues. The CDR3 sequence is CASNGGWGDTQYF. The DNA of the CDR3 is TGTGCCAGCAATGGGGGGTGGGGAGATACGCAGTATTTT.

The rearrangement links TRBV6-6 to TRBJ2-1; 7 bases agree with TRBD2. The germline V gene has CDR1 MNHNY and CDR2 SVGAGI (reference sequence). The length of the CDR3 is 14 residues. The V gene end was trimmed by 0 bases and the J gene end by 8 bases; junction bases not matched to a gene: 4. In DNA form, the CDR3 reads TGTGCCAGCAGTTACTCTTCGGGAGGTGATGAGCAGTTCTTC. It encodes CASSYSSGGDEQFF.

J is TRBJ1-2 and V is TRBV27; D perhaps matches TRBD1 (6 bases). This CDR3 spans 15 amino acids. V was shortened by 8 bases and J by 4 bases, with 20 bases between the two germline ends. CDR1 and CDR2 from the germline V gene are MNHEY and SMNVEV (reference sequence). DNA of the CDR3: TGTGCCAGCGGGTACCGGCGACAGGCTATCTATGGCTACACCTTC. This encodes CASGYRRQAIYGYTF.

The chain joins TRBV30 to TRBJ2-7; TRBD1 is a possible D gene (5 bases). There are 12 residues in the CDR3. V lost 1 base to trimming and J lost 8 bases, with 12 bases between them. Germline CDR1 and CDR2: GTSNPN and SVGIG (reference sequence). The DNA for the CDR3 is TGTGCCTGGAGTGCCGGTGTGGGGCAGCAGTACTTC. It specifies CAWSAGVGQQYF.

The chain uses TRBV18 and TRBJ1-5; a possible D gene is TRBD1 (6 bases). The CDR3 contains 15 residues. The V gene lost 3 bases and the J gene lost 3 bases, with 12 bases spanning the gap. CDR1 KGHSH and CDR2 LQKENI come from the germline V gene. The CDR3 is CASSPGTPVNQPQHF. The CDR3 nucleotides read TGTGCCAGCTCACCCGGGACACCCGTCAATCAGCCCCAGCATTTT.

This clone is a singleton in its sample. Other DNA sequences from this sample encode an identical CDR3 as well. This chain connects TRBV7-8 to TRBJ2-1; TRBD2 might be the D (5 bases). Germline CDR1 reads SGHVS; CDR2 reads FQNEAQ. The CDR3 is 18 amino acids. With 1 base removed from V and 0 bases from J, the gap between germline ends came to 16 bases. The CDR3 is CASSLGGVSLSSYNEQFF. CDR3 nucleotides: TGTGCCAGCAGCTTAGGGGGAGTTTCTCTAAGCTCCTACAATGAGCAGTTCTTC.

This chain links TRBV10-2 with TRBJ2-3; the D gene is possibly TRBD1 (6 bases). CDR3 length: 13 residues. The V end lost 6 bases, the J end lost 5 bases, and 12 bases lay between the germline ends. Per the germline V gene, CDR1 is WSHSY and CDR2 is SAAADI. The CDR3: CASRSTGQDTQYF. In nucleotides, the CDR3 is TGCGCCAGCAGAAGTACAGGGCAAGATACGCAGTATTTT.

The chain joins TRBV6-5 to TRBJ2-1; D is uncertain. V gave up 2 bases and J gave up 2 bases, with 13 bases separating them. This CDR3 spans 16 amino acids. Germline V gene lookup returns CDR1 MNHEY and CDR2 SVGAGI. The CDR3 coding sequence is TGTGCCAGCAGTTACCTGCAGGCGTTTGCCTACAATGAGCAGTTCTTC. Its protein product is CASSYLQAFAYNEQFF.

The chain joins TRBV6-5 to TRBJ2-1; 11 bases align to TRBD2. CDR3 length equals 14 residues. J gave up 5 bases and V 6 bases, and 3 bases lay outside the gene matches. CDR1 is MNHEY, CDR2 SVGAGI, per germline. CDR3 loop: CASRGLAENNEQFF. CDR3 nucleotides: TGTGCCAGCAGGGGACTAGCGGAAAACAATGAGCAGTTCTTC.

The CDR3 loop is CASSSRGRDGNTIYF. CDR3 coding DNA: TGCGCCAGCAGCTCCAGGGGGCGCGATGGAAACACCATATATTTT. This sequence joins TRBV5-1 and TRBJ1-3; 8 bases map to TRBD1. CDR3 length: 15 residues. The junction had 5 bases not matched to a gene; V was cut back by 3 bases and J by 3 bases. CDR1 and CDR2 from the germline V gene are SGHRS and YFSETQ. Looking up the rest from reference TRBV5-1 and TRBJ1-3 gives the full variable domain: KAGVTQTPRYLIKTRGQQVTLSCSPISGHRSVSWYQQTPGQGLQFLFEYFSETQRNKGNFPGRFSGRQFSNSRSEMNVSTLELGDSALYLCASSSRGRDGNTIYFGEGSWLTVV.

The chain couples TRBV6-5 to TRBJ2-2; D gene uncertain. This CDR3 contains 14 residues. In germline, CDR1 is MNHEY, CDR2 SVGAGI. V was cut by 3 bases and J by 2 bases, with 7 bases left in between. In DNA form, the CDR3 reads TGTGCCAGCAGTTATAGTCTAAACACCGGGGAGCTGTTTTTT. Translated, it gives CASSYSLNTGELFF.

The genes are TRBV7-8 and TRBJ2-5; D is perhaps TRBD2 (6 bases). The CDR3 consists of 13 residues. Trimming cost V 1 base and J 4 bases, with 7 bases left between them. Germline CDR1 is SGHVS and CDR2 is FQNEAQ. The CDR3 DNA sequence: TGTGCCAGCAGCTTAGTGGGAGGAGAGACCCAGTACTTC. Translating gives CASSLVGGETQYF.

This clone has a handful of counts. V usage is TRBV7-7 and J usage is TRBJ2-7; 8 bases are shared with TRBD1. Germline trimming cut 4 bases from V and 4 bases from J; bases unmatched to any gene: 15. The CDR3 has 17 residues. Germline loops: CDR1 SSHAT, CDR2 FNYEAQ (reference sequence). The CDR3 loop is CASSSARDRGTPYEQYF. CDR3 nucleotides: TGTGCCAGCAGCTCCGCACGCGACAGGGGAACTCCTTACGAGCAGTACTTC.